The next 2 T cell receptor beta chains were all read from a single sample in a study of OX40 agonist ivuxolimab in advanced cancers. Some clones are missing from TCRdb's copy, which holds only in-frame ones; the method was immunoSEQ multiplex PCR. Among some 40,000 clones listed, about 82% were seen once. This material consisted of CD4+ or CD8+ T cells sorted from blood, taken in a trial of the OX40 agonist ivuxolimab. The receptors stem from an adult with an advanced solid tumor such as melanoma, head and neck, liver or kidney cancer.

The chain couples TRBV4-2 to TRBJ2-3; D possibly uses TRBD1 or TRBD2 (6 bases each). Germline CDR1 LGHNA, CDR2 YNFKEQ. V was shortened by 0 bases and J by 2 bases, with 15 bases between the two germline ends. This CDR3 contains 17 residues. The CDR3 coding sequence is TGTGCCAGCAGCCAAGATGGGGGCGGGGACCCCACAGATACGCAGTATTTT. Translated, it gives CASSQDGGGDPTDTQYF.

The chain carries TRBV30 and TRBJ1-2; perhaps TRBD1 as D (5 bases). The CDR3 has 15 residues. Trimming pared 1 base from V and 4 bases from J, leaving 16 bases between. The germline gives CDR1 GTSNPN, CDR2 SVGIG (reference sequence). The CDR3 nucleotides read TGTGCCTGGAGTGGGGGGGTCAGATCCCTCTATGGCTACACCTTC. Residues: CAWSGGVRSLYGYTF.